This T cell receptor (beta chain) was recovered during a study of blood T cells in healthy people across ages. Findings and caveats of the study: Leaving the PBMCs unsorted stopped any conclusive comparison of naive versus antigen-experienced cells.

Trimming cost V 2 bases and J 4 bases, with 9 bases left between them. Germline loops: CDR1 DFQATT, CDR2 SNEGSKA (reference sequence). The CDR3 totals 13 residues. Primed by a sample-barcoded 5' primer and a J-beta primer mix, a second PCR proceeded for about 7 to 11 cycles. Tagging of each cDNA molecule was performed by a template-switch adaptor with 12 random nucleotides. One entry per CDR3 protein, called by TCRdb with MiXCR from the 5' RACE reads. The sample records 1.5 million to 1.8 million distinct CDR3 sequences, about 45% being singletons. A word on this clonotype: The antigen remains unidentified.

This chain joins TRBV20-1 and TRBJ1-5; no reliable D call. The receptor was derived from a woman under 30 in good health. Sequencing input: blood. The chain's CDR3 is CSARLSQNQPQHF. The CDR3 nucleotides are TGCAGTGCTAGACTATCCCAAAATCAGCCCCAGCATTTT.